The clone carrying this TCR beta chain has just a few counts. This sample's TCRbeta library carried unique molecular identifier barcodes. One entry per CDR3 protein, called by TCRdb with MiXCR from the PCR reads. This table has 900,000 or so distinct CDR3 sequences, 15% to 20% appearing once. These data belong to a study of T-cell reconstitution after alpha-beta-depleted transplantation in children. This CDR3 comprises 14 residues. The ends lost 5 bases at V and 6 bases at J; junction bases unmatched: 5. The V gene's germline CDR1 is SGHAT and CDR2 FQDESV (reference sequence). This chain uses TRBV11-1 with TRBJ2-2, with 8 bases that match TRBD1. The sequencing used PBMCs, mostly from graft donor cells, collected 360 days after TCRalphabeta/CD19-depleted stem cell transplant. This receptor was obtained from a male patient aged 10-17 years who had a stem cell transplant for acute lymphoblastic leukemia, so the T cells may come from the graft donor. CDR3 nucleotide sequence: TGTGCCAGCAGCGGGGACAGGTGGTCCGGGGAGCTGTTTTTT. This gives the protein CASSGDRWSGELFF.